This entry is about one T cell receptor beta chain. Authors' processing steps: Reference gene primer amplification gave nucleated cell count estimates. Profiling relied on immunoSEQ multiplex PCR, and the TCRdb table lists in-frame clones only, not all of them. V and J calls and clone size are copied from that table; D and trimming were computed from the DNA. The sample gives roughly 29,000 clones, approximately 83% of which show up once; more than 25% is in the top ten. It was during active infection that Seattle patients were enrolled and then longitudinally followed. These data are taken from a study of blood T cell repertoires in COVID-19. Study summary: The study drew acute and convalescent COVID-19 samples from the United States, Italy and Spain. Nucleic acid was either cDNA or gDNA, and it came from T cells, B-cell-depleted T cells, or PBMCs.

Germline CDR1 and CDR2: MRHNA and SNTAGT. V gave up 6 bases and J gave up 0 bases; unmatched junction bases: 3. The CDR3 consists of 14 residues. The chain recombines TRBV6-4 with TRBJ1-1; 8 bases are shared with TRBD1. Material: peripheral blood. The origin of this receptor is a woman of 80 years or more with COVID-19, enrolled during active disease. In DNA, the CDR3 is TGTGCCAGCAGAGGGGACAGGTTGAACACTGAAGCTTTCTTT. Translated, it gives CASRGDRLNTEAFF.